A selection of T cell receptor beta chains follows, all from one sample in a study of shared clonotypes between healthy human individuals. Some clones are missing from TCRdb's copy, which holds only in-frame ones; the method was immunoSEQ multiplex PCR. The sample has fewer than 600,000 clones, around three quarters seen once. Specimen: PBMCs. Receptor source: a woman in her thirties or forties in good health. Some clones in this sample may be carry-over from other donors' samples. Each CDR3 is given with its conserved first and last residue. A D gene is named only where the DNA matches it firmly. Expanded clones get a size class; other rows say once, few or many, or leave the size out.

TRBD1	.	TRBV29-1	TRBJ2-1	TGCAGCGTTGACAGGACAGGTTACAATGAGCAGTTCTTC	CSVDRTGYNEQFF
TRBD2	.	TRBV11-1	TRBJ2-2	TGTGCCAGCATCCTAGCGGGAGGGCCAATGGGCGGGGAGCTGTTTTTT	CASILAGGPMGGELFF
.	.	TRBV6-4	TRBJ2-6	TGTGCCAGCAGTGACTCGAGCAGCTCTGGGGCCAACGTCCTGACTTTC	CASSDSSSSGANVLTF
.	.	TRBV18	TRBJ2-6	TGTGCCAGCTCAGAGGTATCTGGGGCCAACGTCCTGACTTTC	CASSEVSGANVLTF
.	.	TRBV27	TRBJ2-6	TGTGCCAGCAGTCCCGCCCCTGGGGCCAACGTCCTGACTTTC	CASSPAPGANVLTF
TRBD2	.	TRBV4-2	TRBJ2-3	TGTGCCAGCAGCCAAGGCCTGAGCGGGAGTGGTGCAGATACGCAGTATTTT	CASSQGLSGSGADTQYF
TRBD2	.	TRBV5-1	TRBJ2-7	TGCGCCAGCAGCGGGACTAGCGGCGACCCTTACGAGCAGTACTTC	CASSGTSGDPYEQYF
TRBD1	once	TRBV28	TRBJ1-1	TGTGCCAGCAGTTTATTACCGGGACAGGGAGGGAGGAACACTGAAGCTTTCTTT	CASSLLPGQGGRNTEAFF
TRBD1	.	TRBV30	TRBJ1-5	TGTGCCTGGGCCTCGACAGGGCATAATCAGCCCCAGCATTTT	CAWASTGHNQPQHF
.	.	TRBV9	TRBJ1-3	TGTGCCAGCAGCGTGGGGGGGACTGGAAACACCATATATTTT	CASSVGGTGNTIYF
.	.	TRBV7-9	TRBJ2-7	TGTGCCAGCAGTGTAGCAGGTGGGGGGCAGTACTTC	CASSVAGGGQYF
TRBD2	.	TRBV27	TRBJ2-1	TGTGCCAGCAGTTTGTCTAGGGGGACTAGGCAGTTCTTC	CASSLSRGTRQFF
TRBD2	.	TRBV4-2	TRBJ2-3	TGTGCCAGCAGCCAAGAACTAGCGGGAGAAACAGATACGCAGTATTTT	CASSQELAGETDTQYF
.	.	TRBV2	TRBJ2-5	TGTGCCAGCGGGGCACAGGTCAGTCTCGGGACCCAGTACTTC	CASGAQVSLGTQYF
.	few	TRBV5-1	TRBJ2-2	TGCGCCAGCAGCTTGTTAGCTAACCCGAACACCGGGGAGCTGTTTTTT	CASSLLANPNTGELFF
.	few	TRBV28	TRBJ2-7	TGTGCCAGCAGTTTAGTTGAAAGGTACCGTCCCGAGCAGTACTTC	CASSLVERYRPEQYF
.	once	TRBV7-2	TRBJ1-5	TGTGCCAGCAGCCAGCGGGGAAATCAGCCCCAGCATTTT	CASSQRGNQPQHF
.	.	TRBV5-1	TRBJ2-2	TGCGCCAGCAGCCTAGACGGCACCGGGGAGCTGTTTTTT	CASSLDGTGELFF
TRBD1	.	TRBV7-3	TRBJ2-6	TGTGCCAGCAGCCGGACAGGGGGCTCTGGGGCCAACGTCCTGACTTTC	CASSRTGGSGANVLTF
.	many	TRBV27	TRBJ2-3	TGTGCCAGCAGTTTAGGAGGACCAAGCACAGATACGCAGTATTTT	CASSLGGPSTDTQYF
TRBD1	.	TRBV5-1	TRBJ1-6	TGCGCCAGCAGCTTATACTCGGGACAGGCGGGGCATACCCTCCACTTT	CASSLYSGQAGHTLHF
.	.	TRBV6-6	TRBJ2-1	TGTGCCAGCTCGAAACAGGGAATAAATGAGCAGTTCTTC	CASSKQGINEQFF
.	.	TRBV19	TRBJ2-7	TGTGCCAGTTCCCGAGGAACCGGGCCCCATTCCTACGAGCAGTACTTC	CASSRGTGPHSYEQYF
.	.	TRBV29-1	TRBJ2-3	TGCAGCGTCGAAAACACAGGGGGGGCCTCAGATACGCAGTATTTT	CSVENTGGASDTQYF
.	few	TRBV6-1	TRBJ1-2	TGTGCCAGCACGGGCAGATCCTATGGCTACACCTTC	CASTGRSYGYTF
.	once	TRBV5-1	TRBJ2-3	TGCGCCAGCAGCCCGAGACAGACAGGAGATACGCAGTATTTT	CASSPRQTGDTQYF
.	few	TRBV19	TRBJ1-5	TGTGCCAGTAGCCCTACAGGGAGTAGTCAGCCCCAGCATTTT	CASSPTGSSQPQHF
.	.	TRBV6-5	TRBJ2-1	TGTGCCAGCAGCCGTGAAAATGAGCAGTTCTTC	CASSRENEQFF
TRBD2	.	TRBV5-1	TRBJ2-3	TGCGCCAGCAGCACCGGGACTAGCGGGGGCTCAGATACGCAGTATTTT	CASSTGTSGGSDTQYF
.	.	TRBV19	TRBJ1-2	TGTGCCAGTAGTATCGGAGGTGTGGGGACAACTTCAATCCAATATGGCTACACCTTC	CASSIGGVGTTSIQYGYTF
TRBD2	.	TRBV5-1	TRBJ2-5	TGCACCAGCAGCTTGGACGGGAGGACTCTAGGCGGAGAGACCCAGTACTTC	CTSSLDGRTLGGETQYF
.	few	TRBV29-1	TRBJ1-1	TGCAGCGTCTCAGGAGGAAGGAACACTGAAGCTTTCTTT	CSVSGGRNTEAFF
.	.	TRBV10-2	TRBJ2-1	TGCGCCAGCGGCGGAGTGTCTTTCTACAATGAGCAGTTCTTC	CASGGVSFYNEQFF
.	once	TRBV7-8	TRBJ2-3	TGTGCCAGCAGCCTCCCTAGCGAGGCAGATACGCAGTATTTT	CASSLPSEADTQYF
.	.	TRBV5-6	TRBJ2-1	TGTGCCAGCAGCTTGGATTCAACGGAAAGTGAGCAGTTCTTC	CASSLDSTESEQFF
TRBD1	.	TRBV19	TRBJ2-3	TGTGCCAGTAGGACAGGGGCGTCCACAGATACGCAGTATTTT	CASRTGASTDTQYF
TRBD2	many	TRBV11-2	TRBJ2-5	TGTGCCAGCAGCTTAAGCGGGAACGCGGAGACCCAGTACTTC	CASSLSGNAETQYF
.	.	TRBV5-5	TRBJ1-1	TGTGCCAGCAGCTTGGTTCGGGGGAGAACTGAAGCTTTCTTT	CASSLVRGRTEAFF
TRBD1	.	TRBV6-5	TRBJ2-5	TGTGCCAGTACGGGACAGGAGGGCCGGGAAGAGACCCAGTACTTC	CASTGQEGREETQYF
.	.	TRBV11-1	TRBJ1-2	TGTGCCAGCAGCCCCCCAGTCGGAGGCTACACCTTC	CASSPPVGGYTF
TRBD2	.	TRBV18	TRBJ2-5	TGTGCCAGCTCACCACCGGGACTAGCGGGAGAGGAGACCCAGTACTTC	CASSPPGLAGEETQYF
.	.	TRBV7-9	TRBJ2-7	TGTGCCAGCAGCGTTTCGTACGAGCAGTACTTC	CASSVSYEQYF
.	few	TRBV7-9	TRBJ2-3	TGTGCCAGCAGCTCCCTAGGGGATACGCAGTATTTT	CASSSLGDTQYF
.	many	TRBV6-5	TRBJ1-4	TGTGCCAGCAGTTACGACAGAGACAATGAAAAACTGTTTTTT	CASSYDRDNEKLFF